This T cell receptor beta chain is drawn from a study of monozygotic twins with inflammatory bowel disease. Points from the study as a whole: IBD patients had lower TCRbeta diversity (inverse Simpson) than healthy co-twins.

TCRdb processed the 5' RACE reads again and assigns one entry to each CDR3 protein, with no DNA. This table lists fewer than 450,000 distinct CDR3 sequences. Comment on this clonotype: No antigen is known for it.

The sequence came from a human donor with ulcerative colitis or Crohn's disease, or a healthy co-twin of an affected twin (not recorded which). Sequencing was carried out using blood.

The CDR3 loop is CASSRHRGRDITDTQYF. The genes are TRBV6-2 or TRBV6-3 and TRBJ2-3; TCRdb designates TRBD1, a call that cannot be tested without DNA. The CDR3 extends over 17 amino acids. CDR1 MNHEY and CDR2 SVGEGT come from the germline V gene.